Listed below are T cell receptor beta chains from one sample, sequenced in a study of blood T cell repertoires in COVID-19. The table came from immunoSEQ multiplex PCR; TCRdb's copy has only in-frame clones and leaves some out. The sample carries hundreds of thousands of clones, around 83% recorded once. The sample consisted of peripheral blood. The origin of the receptors is a woman aged 60-75 years with active or convalescent COVID-19. CDR3s leave out the opening cysteine and the closing phenylalanine or tryptophan. Each record gives: CDR3 length, V gene, J gene, CDR3 protein.

>14|TRBV5-1|TRBJ2-3
ASSVEAGGRTDTQY
>13|TRBV2|TRBJ2-5
ASRPDRAGGETQY
>14|TRBV3-1/TRBV3-2|TRBJ2-1
ASSPLSGGLENEQF
>14|TRBV3-1/TRBV3-2|TRBJ1-6
ASSPLAPGGGSPLH
>14|TRBV5-1|TRBJ2-5
ASSLAGLAGQETQY
>13|TRBV30|TRBJ1-1
AWRARMGQSTEAF
>12|TRBV10-2|TRBJ1-2
ASSESRGSYGYT
>14|TRBV19|TRBJ1-3
ASSNREGVSGNTIY
>14|TRBV15|TRBJ2-3
ATSREAGGGTDTQY
>13|TRBV7-9|TRBJ1-2
ASSRDRGPRGGYT
>14|TRBV9|TRBJ2-2
ASSSGLAGVRGELF
>12|TRBV7-3|TRBJ2-7
ASSELAGGDEQY
>13|TRBV21-1|TRBJ2-7
ASSTISPGGHEQY
>11|TRBV6-5|TRBJ2-7
ASSYPGLGEQY
>13|TRBV7-8|TRBJ1-2
ASSLLSGISMGYT
>10|TRBV28|TRBJ1-2
ASSWGRGGYT
>11|TRBV30|TRBJ2-3
AWSWGRQDGQY
>13|TRBV29-1|TRBJ2-1
SYQRGLAGNNEQF
>11|TRBV7-9|TRBJ2-5
ASRHRTGGTQY
>12|TRBV7-9|TRBJ1-5
ASSSGIPRQPQH
>14|TRBV7-2|TRBJ1-5
ASSLVSGASNQPQH
>13|TRBV6-4|TRBJ2-1
ASRELAGGPDEQF
>12|TRBV10-1|TRBJ1-2
ASSPGPRGGGYT
>12|TRBV3-1/TRBV3-2|TRBJ1-3
ASSLQGAGNTIY
>13|TRBV5-4|TRBJ2-1
ASSLGGGAVNEQF
>12|TRBV3-1/TRBV3-2|TRBJ1-4
ASSQTAGNEKLF
>12|TRBV5-4|TRBJ1-6
ASSLSQGLAPLH
>13|TRBV7-4|TRBJ1-5
ASSPGDRGYWPQH
>14|TRBV11-2|TRBJ2-2
ASSPDRVGNTGELF
>12|TRBV6-5|TRBJ1-1
ASSYGQANTEAF
>13|TRBV6-6|TRBJ2-7
ASSYSGGNSYEQY
>15|TRBV6-2/TRBV6-3|TRBJ2-3
ASSYGLTSGGADTQY
>14|TRBV19|TRBJ1-3
ASSRTPTGSGNTIY
>12|TRBV3-1/TRBV3-2|TRBJ2-5
ASSRLAGGKTQY
>13|TRBV11-3|TRBJ2-3
ASSLDSAGKDTQY
>11|TRBV6-4|TRBJ1-2
ASSDSTGLGYT
>11|TRBV9|TRBJ2-7
ASSAGGRDEQY
>11|TRBV7-2|TRBJ1-1
ASSFSQNTEAF
>14|TRBV5-1|TRBJ2-3
ASSPEDRVGTDTQY
>12|TRBV3-1/TRBV3-2|TRBJ2-7
ASSQFAGPYEQY